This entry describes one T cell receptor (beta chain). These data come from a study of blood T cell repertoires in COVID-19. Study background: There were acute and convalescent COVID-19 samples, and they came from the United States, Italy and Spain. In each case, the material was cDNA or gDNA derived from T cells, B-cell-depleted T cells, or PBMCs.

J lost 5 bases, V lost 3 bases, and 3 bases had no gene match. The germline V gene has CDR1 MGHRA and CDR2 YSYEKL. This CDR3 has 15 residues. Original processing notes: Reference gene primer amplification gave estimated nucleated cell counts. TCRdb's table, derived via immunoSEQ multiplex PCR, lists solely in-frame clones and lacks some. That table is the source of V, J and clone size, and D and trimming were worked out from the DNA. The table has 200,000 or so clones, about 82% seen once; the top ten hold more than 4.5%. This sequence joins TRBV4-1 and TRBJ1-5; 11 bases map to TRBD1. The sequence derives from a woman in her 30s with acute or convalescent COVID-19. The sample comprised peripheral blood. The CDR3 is CASSHEGQGDQPQHF. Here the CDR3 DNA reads TGCGCCAGCAGCCACGAGGGACAGGGGGATCAGCCCCAGCATTTT.